This T cell receptor (beta chain) was sequenced in a study of cytomegalovirus exposure and HLA in healthy donors. The study's findings and limits: Later on, an analysis tied 15,000 to 20,000 TCR beta sequences to HLA alleles at 0.05 false discovery rate. A later analysis linked a missense DCLRE1C variant to TCR beta V- and J-gene trimming. Most of the TCR beta V segments (in an earlier analysis) were productive either about 87% or about 30% of the time.

V shed 4 bases, J shed 1 base, and the junction held 6 bases outside the gene matches. In germline, CDR1 is SGDLS, CDR2 YYNGEE. This CDR3 contains 16 residues. The study ran its PCR with 60 Vbeta and 13 Jbeta primers. This table comes from immunoSEQ multiplex PCR, and its TCRdb copy is limited to in-frame clones, with some not included. The clone table shows about 50,000 clones, with the ten largest holding 9% to 15%. Regarding this clone: Its antigen is currently unknown. The sample holds other DNA sequences that translate to the same CDR3.

While unrecorded immune exposures were likely, the donors were nominally healthy when sampled. The chain recombines TRBV9 with TRBJ2-2; 8 bases are shared with TRBD1. The receptor's source is a woman between 55 and 75 years old in good health and CMV-seropositive. Sequenced material: PBMCs. The CDR3 nucleotides read TGTGCCAGCAGCCCCCGGACAGGGAAGAACACCGGGGAGCTGTTTTTT. Translating it yields CASSPRTGKNTGELFF.